The rows below give T cell receptor beta chains drawn from one sample of a study of vaccination effects on CD4 cells after COVID-19. Their antigens are not known. The table came from immunoSEQ multiplex PCR; TCRdb's copy has only in-frame clones and leaves some out. The table has more than 40,000 clones, 60% to 85% seen once; the top ten hold roughly 10%. The sample in question was CD4+ T cells from PBMCs cultured without peptide, obtained before COVID-19 vaccination. These receptors were taken from a human donor who had a prior SARS-CoV-2 infection. The CDR3 runs from the conserved cysteine through the conserved F or W. Each record gives: D gene, J gene, clone size, V gene, CDR3 DNA, CDR3 protein. D genes are given only for firm matches. Some rows have no size entry. The others give once, few or many, or a class for an expanded clone.

d_call: .; j_call: TRBJ2-1; clone_size: .; v_call: TRBV4-2; cdr3_nt: TGTGCCAGCAGCCAAGGGAAGTTCGGCCCTGAGCAGTTCTTC; cdr3_aa: CASSQGKFGPEQFF
d_call: .; j_call: TRBJ1-1; clone_size: .; v_call: TRBV23-1; cdr3_nt: TGCGCCAGCAGTCAATTGTATCCAGTAAACACTGAAGCTTTCTTT; cdr3_aa: CASSQLYPVNTEAFF
d_call: .; j_call: TRBJ2-2; clone_size: .; v_call: TRBV7-3; cdr3_nt: TGTGCCAGCAGCTTGGAAAGCGGGGAGCTGTTTTTT; cdr3_aa: CASSLESGELFF
d_call: .; j_call: TRBJ1-5; clone_size: .; v_call: TRBV25-1; cdr3_nt: TGTGCCAGCAGTGAGATGGGAAAGGGCAATCAGCCCCAGCATTTT; cdr3_aa: CASSEMGKGNQPQHF
d_call: TRBD1; j_call: TRBJ1-2; clone_size: .; v_call: TRBV7-2; cdr3_nt: TGTGCCAGCAGCTCGGGACAGGGATATGGCTACACCTTC; cdr3_aa: CASSSGQGYGYTF
d_call: .; j_call: TRBJ1-6; clone_size: .; v_call: TRBV4-2; cdr3_nt: TGTGCCAGCAGCCAAGATACAGTAGGGAGGGGCTCACCCCTCCACTTT; cdr3_aa: CASSQDTVGRGSPLHF
d_call: TRBD1; j_call: TRBJ2-2; clone_size: .; v_call: TRBV19; cdr3_nt: TGTGCCAGTAGTACCGGGACAGCGAACACCGGGGAGCTGTTTTTT; cdr3_aa: CASSTGTANTGELFF
d_call: TRBD2; j_call: TRBJ2-5; clone_size: .; v_call: TRBV3-1/TRBV3-2; cdr3_nt: TGTGCCAGCAGCCGACGGGGGGGACAAGAGACCCAGTACTTC; cdr3_aa: CASSRRGGQETQYF
d_call: .; j_call: TRBJ1-1; clone_size: .; v_call: TRBV3-1/TRBV3-2; cdr3_nt: TGTGCCAGCAGCCCATTATGGAAGACTGAAGCTTTCTTT; cdr3_aa: CASSPLWKTEAFF
d_call: TRBD1; j_call: TRBJ1-1; clone_size: once; v_call: TRBV7-8; cdr3_nt: TGTGCCAGCAGCTGGGGCCAGGGGGACACTGAAGCTTTCTTT; cdr3_aa: CASSWGQGDTEAFF
d_call: .; j_call: TRBJ1-5; clone_size: .; v_call: TRBV2; cdr3_nt: TGTGCCAGCAGTGAAAGGTTAGCAGATCAGCCCCAGCATTTT; cdr3_aa: CASSERLADQPQHF
d_call: .; j_call: TRBJ2-3; clone_size: .; v_call: TRBV7-2; cdr3_nt: TGTGCCAGCAGCCCCATGGGCGGGGCAGGAGATACGCAGTATTTT; cdr3_aa: CASSPMGGAGDTQYF
d_call: TRBD2; j_call: TRBJ2-1; clone_size: .; v_call: TRBV6-5; cdr3_nt: TGTGCCAGCAGTTACCGGACTAGCGGTCTTAATGAGCAGTTCTTC; cdr3_aa: CASSYRTSGLNEQFF
d_call: .; j_call: TRBJ2-7; clone_size: once; v_call: TRBV11-3; cdr3_nt: TGTGCCAGCAGCTTAGGGTCTTACGAGCAGTACTTC; cdr3_aa: CASSLGSYEQYF
d_call: TRBD2; j_call: TRBJ2-1; clone_size: .; v_call: TRBV15; cdr3_nt: TGTGCCACCCGTTACGGTCTAGCGGACTACAATGAGCAGTTCTTC; cdr3_aa: CATRYGLADYNEQFF
d_call: TRBD2; j_call: TRBJ2-1; clone_size: once; v_call: TRBV6-4; cdr3_nt: TGTGCCAGCACAGGGGCACCGTCTGAGCTAGCGGGAGTTACTGAGCAGTTCTTC; cdr3_aa: CASTGAPSELAGVTEQFF
d_call: .; j_call: TRBJ1-6; clone_size: .; v_call: TRBV18; cdr3_nt: TGTGCCAGCTCACCTGCACAGGGACGAGGTGATTCACCCCTCCACTTT; cdr3_aa: CASSPAQGRGDSPLHF
d_call: .; j_call: TRBJ2-1; clone_size: .; v_call: TRBV2; cdr3_nt: TGTGCCATACAGGGTCTGGGTCGCTACAATGAGCAGTTCTTC; cdr3_aa: CAIQGLGRYNEQFF
d_call: .; j_call: TRBJ1-1; clone_size: .; v_call: TRBV5-4; cdr3_nt: TGTGCCAGCAGCTTGAGAGGGGTGAACACTGAAGCTTTCTTT; cdr3_aa: CASSLRGVNTEAFF